What follows are 24 T cell receptor beta chains derived from one specimen sequenced in a study of blood T cells in healthy people across ages. A second about 7 to 12 cycle PCR used barcoded and J-beta primers. TCRdb passed the 5' RACE reads through MiXCR, listing each CDR3 protein once. This sample has around 850,000 distinct CDR3 sequences, with about 36% found just once. Sequenced sample: blood. These TCRs come from a man between 18 and 29 years old in good health.

This clonotype appeared a few times. This chain joins TRBV20-1 and TRBJ2-2; D call uncertain. The V end was cut by 1 base, the J end by 1 base, with 10 bases between. The germline CDR1 and CDR2 sequences are DFQATT and SNEGSKA (reference sequence). CDR3 size: 15 residues. The CDR3 reads CSARVPSRNTGELFF. For the CDR3, the DNA is TGCAGTGCTAGAGTCCCGAGCAGGAACACCGGGGAGCTGTTTTTT.

The genes are TRBV20-1 and TRBJ1-1, with TRBD1 matching over 12 bases. Per the germline V gene, CDR1 is DFQATT and CDR2 is SNEGSKA (reference sequence). This CDR3 is 16 amino acids long. Losses at the gene ends were 5 bases for V and 4 bases for J; bases not matched to a gene: 11. CDR3 DNA sequence: TGCAGTGCTTCTAACCGGGACAGGGGGCTGCTCACTGAAGCTTTCTTT. Translated, it gives CSASNRDRGLLTEAFF.

The chain joins TRBV5-1 to TRBJ2-1; unclear D gene. Per the germline V gene, CDR1 is SGHRS and CDR2 is YFSETQ. This CDR3 is built from 17 residues. With 4 bases removed from V and 4 bases from J, the gap between germline ends came to 21 bases. The CDR3, as DNA: TGCGCCAGCAGCCTCCAAGACCGGCAGAGTCTTTACAATGAGCAGTTCTTC. Amino acid sequence: CASSLQDRQSLYNEQFF.

The rearrangement joins TRBV7-6 to TRBJ1-1; TRBD1 aligns across 7 bases. The CDR3 runs 15 residues. V dropped 5 bases and J dropped 0; count of bases not matched to a gene: 6. From germline, CDR1 is SGHVS and CDR2 FNYEAQ. CDR3 sequence reads: CASSRKGTVNTEAFF. CDR3 nucleotide sequence: TGTGCCAGCAGCCGAAAAGGGACAGTGAACACTGAAGCTTTCTTT.

This clonotype was picked up a small number of times. V gene TRBV4-1 combines with J gene TRBJ1-1, with D perhaps matching TRBD1 (5 bases). Germline CDR1 MGHRA, CDR2 YSYEKL. This CDR3 spans 16 amino acids. V lost 0 bases and J lost 5, with 16 bases in between. The CDR3, as DNA: TGCGCCAGCAGCCAAGAGAGGAAACAGGTGGTTACTGAAGCTTTCTTT. Translated: CASSQERKQVVTEAFF.

This clonotype appeared a single time. In DNA, the CDR3 is TGTGCCAGCAGTGGTTCGGCGGGGGGGCCGAATGCGCAGTATTTT. Amino acid sequence: CASSGSAGGPNAQYF. The chain has TRBV6-4 and TRBJ2-3; 9 nucleotides agree with TRBD2. The CDR3 covers 15 residues. V dropped 4 bases and J dropped 10; count of bases not matched to a gene: 12. Germline loops: CDR1 MRHNA, CDR2 SNTAGT.

The chain links TRBV4-3 to TRBJ2-7; D might be TRBD2 (5 bases). Trimming removed 0 bases from V and 2 bases from J, with 8 bases in between. CDR3 length: 14 residues. Per the germline V gene, CDR1 is LGHNA and CDR2 is YSLEER. CDR3 sequence (DNA): TGCGCCAGCAGCCAAGATTTGGAGGCCTACGAGCAGTACGTC. Translated, it gives CASSQDLEAYEQYV.

This clonotype was counted between two and nine times. V is TRBV2 and J is TRBJ2-4; the D gene could be TRBD1 or TRBD2 (6 bases each). This CDR3 contains 16 residues. With 4 bases removed from V and 0 bases from J, the gap between germline ends came to 13 bases. Looked up from germline, CDR1 is SNHLY and CDR2 is FYNNEI. CDR3: CASSARGGLAKNIQYF. CDR3 in DNA: TGTGCCAGCAGTGCCAGAGGGGGACTAGCCAAAAACATTCAGTACTTC.

This clonotype has a count of ten or more. The chain couples TRBV12-3 or TRBV12-4 to TRBJ2-6; D is unresolved. Trimming shortened V by 5 bases and J by 0 bases, and 8 bases separated the two germline ends. There are 15 residues in the CDR3. This CDR3 is CASSQKGSGANVLTF. CDR3 DNA sequence: TGTGCCAGCAGTCAAAAGGGCTCTGGGGCCAACGTCCTGACTTTC.

This clonotype was found once. This chain links TRBV7-9 with TRBJ1-2; no firm D call. The V end was cut by 4 bases, the J end by 4 bases, with 13 bases between. The CDR3 is made up of 14 amino acids. Per the germline V gene, CDR1 is SEHNR and CDR2 is FQNEAQ (reference sequence). The CDR3 spells CASSSDWSGYGYTF. DNA of the CDR3: TGTGCCAGCAGCTCAGACTGGTCGGGCTATGGCTACACCTTC.

This clonotype has only a few counts. The V and J genes are TRBV12-3 or TRBV12-4 and TRBJ1-4, with D unresolved. This CDR3 has 14 amino acids. V was pared by 6 bases and J by 0 bases, with 8 bases between. CDR3 sequence reads: CASSSSATNEKLFF. DNA of the CDR3: TGTGCCAGCAGCTCTTCGGCAACTAATGAAAAACTGTTTTTT.

On this clonotype: A read error is possible here, since a much larger clone lies one base away. The chain is built from TRBV13 and TRBJ2-4, with D hard to call. In germline, CDR1 is PRHDT, CDR2 FYEKMQ (reference sequence). The CDR3 is 16 amino acids. Trimming took 2 bases from V and 3 from J, leaving 14 bases between them. The CDR3 DNA follows: TGTGCCAGCAGCTTAATCGTGGCAGAACTCAAAAACATTCAGTACTTC. This codes for CASSLIVAELKNIQYF.

The genes are TRBV25-1 and TRBJ2-3; tentative D call: TRBD1 (6 bases). The length of the CDR3 is 16 residues. Germline CDR1 and CDR2: MGHDK and SYGVNS. V was shortened by 2 bases and J by 2 bases, with 14 bases between the two germline ends. CDR3 sequence: CASSEQGPRPTDTQYF. As DNA, the CDR3 is TGTGCCAGCAGTGAACAGGGGCCCCGCCCCACAGATACGCAGTATTTT.

This sequence joins TRBV29-1 and TRBJ1-1; weak D call: TRBD1 (5 bases). Germline CDR1 and CDR2: SQVTM and ANQGSEA. The CDR3 runs to 11 residues. Trimming pared 4 bases from V and 4 bases from J, leaving 7 bases between. DNA of the CDR3: TGCAGCGTTGCAGGGATCACTGAAGCTTTCTTT. Protein: CSVAGITEAFF.

In its sample, this clonotype was seen a few times. The chain carries TRBV30 and TRBJ1-2, with 10 positions matching TRBD1. V shed 3 bases and J 7 bases; nucleotides not matched to a gene: 8. This CDR3 has 14 residues. CDR1 and CDR2 (germline): GTSNPN, SVGIG (reference sequence). CDR3 loop: CAWSTARTGGGYTF. For the CDR3, the DNA is TGTGCCTGGAGCACTGCACGGACAGGGGGTGGCTACACCTTC.

The chain is built from TRBV5-1 and TRBJ2-7; D uncertain. V lost 6 bases to trimming and J lost 2 bases, with 21 bases between them. The CDR3 has 16 amino acids. Germline V gene lookup returns CDR1 SGHRS and CDR2 YFSETQ. Here the CDR3 reads CASIRPHSLLTYEQYF. The CDR3 nucleotides read TGCGCCAGCATCCGGCCGCACAGCCTACTTACCTACGAGCAGTACTTC.

This clonotype appeared a few times. J is TRBJ1-1 and V is TRBV5-1, with TRBD1 matching 7 bases. With 3 bases clipped from V and 3 bases from J, the junction kept 8 bases outside the gene matches. There are 15 residues in the CDR3. Germline CDR1 SGHRS, CDR2 YFSETQ. CDR3 nucleotides: TGCGCCAGCAGCTCTCGACAGGGTAGGGACACTGAAGCTTTCTTT. This sequence encodes CASSSRQGRDTEAFF.

This clonotype was seen a few times. This chain uses TRBV28 with TRBJ1-4; no clear D gene. This CDR3 has 12 amino acids. V gave up 6 bases and J gave up 4 bases, with 6 bases separating them. Germline V CDR1 and CDR2: MDHEN, SYDVKM. CDR3 sequence reads: CASSRLNEKLFF. DNA for the CDR3: TGTGCCAGCAGCCGCCTTAATGAAAAACTGTTTTTT.

V and J are TRBV20-1 and TRBJ2-5; possible D gene TRBD2, 7 bases. V lost 5 bases, J lost 13 bases, and 23 bases lay in between. This CDR3 comprises 13 residues. Germline-derived CDR1 and CDR2 are DFQATT and SNEGSKA (reference sequence). CDR3 DNA: TGCAGTGCTGGCAGTGGGGGGGACAATGAGCGGTACTTC. Translating it yields CSAGSGGDNERYF.

Concerning this clonotype itself: The germline gene is not matched at one end of the junction; a read error may be the cause. The chain links TRBV12-3 or TRBV12-4 to TRBJ2-3; 10 bases line up with TRBD2. The CDR3 sequence is 16 residues long. CDR3 loop: CASSIAGGTSTDTQYF. CDR3 bases: TGTGCCAGCAGTATAGCGGGGGGAACTAGCACAGATACGCAGTATTTT.

V usage is TRBV29-1 and J usage is TRBJ1-2; D is unresolved. Trimming pared 6 bases from V and 10 bases from J, leaving 6 bases between. The CDR3 length is 8 residues. The germline V gene encodes CDR1 SQVTM and CDR2 ANQGSEA. The chain's CDR3 is CSVPPYTF. The CDR3 DNA is TGCAGCGTCCCACCCTACACCTTC. The variable domain in full, completed from reference TRBV29-1 and TRBJ1-2, reads SAVISQKPSRDICQRGTSLTIQCQVDSQVTMMFWYRQQPGQSLTLIATANQGSEATYESGFVIDKFPISRPNLTFSTLTVSNMSPEDSSIYLCSVPPYTFGSGTRLTVV.

CDR3 bases: TGTGCCGTCCCCGGAGAGAGAGCGGGGGAGACCCAGTTCTTC. Its translation is CAVPGERAGETQFF. The genes are TRBV24-1 and TRBJ2-1; 8 bases are a match to TRBD2. The V gene end was trimmed by 12 bases and the J gene end by 13 bases; junction bases not matched to a gene: 19. The CDR3 totals 14 residues. From germline, CDR1 is KGHDR and CDR2 SFDVKD.

This clonotype was picked up a small number of times. The chain joins TRBV7-9 to TRBJ2-5, with 8 bases fitting TRBD2. The CDR3 has 16 residues. Germline lookup yields CDR1 SEHNR and CDR2 FQNEAQ (reference sequence). V gave up 5 bases and J gave up 1 base; unmatched junction bases: 9. CDR3 loop: CASSPPQRGIQETQYF. In DNA, the CDR3 is TGTGCCAGCAGCCCCCCCCAGCGGGGGATCCAAGAGACCCAGTACTTC.

CDR3 residues: CASNPTGDYNEQFF. Written as DNA, the CDR3 is TGTGCCAGCAACCCGACAGGAGATTACAATGAGCAGTTCTTC. The chain is built from TRBV6-6 and TRBJ2-1; tentative D call: TRBD1 (6 bases). Trimming cost V 7 bases and J 4 bases, with 14 bases left between them. This CDR3 is built from 14 residues. From germline, CDR1 is MNHNY and CDR2 SVGAGI (reference sequence).